The 29 T cell receptor beta chains listed next were all sequenced from one sample in a study of cytomegalovirus exposure and HLA in healthy donors (dated by TCRdb to the late 2010s). Libraries were prepared through the immunoSEQ multiplex PCR assay. The immuneACCESS repertoire file appears here via TCRdb, limited to in-frame rearrangements. These files lack a portion of the clones; in checked studies, under half of the deficit traces to unresolved V genes, and the cause of the others is not known. For this sample the table gives some 200,000 clones, of which around 90% were detected only once. The biggest ten clones account for more than 1% of the sample. Sample: PBMCs. These receptors were taken from a woman aged 18-29 years in good health and CMV-seronegative.

This chain uses TRBV27 with TRBJ2-1; 7 positions match TRBD1. Germline loops: CDR1 MNHEY, CDR2 SMNVEV (reference sequence). The V and J ends lost 6 bases and 8 bases, in that order; junction bases with no gene match: 4. CDR3 size: 12 residues. For the CDR3, the DNA is TGTGCCAGCAGGCTAACAGGGGATGAGCAGTTCTTC. Amino acid sequence: CASRLTGDEQFF.

The CDR3 DNA sequence: TGTGCCAGCAGCATCGGGACAGGGATTGACAATGAGCAGTTCTTC. This codes for CASSIGTGIDNEQFF. The chain is built from TRBV11-2 and TRBJ2-1; 9 nucleotides line up with TRBD1. The germline V gene has CDR1 SGHAT and CDR2 FQNNGV. The CDR3 has 15 residues. The trim removed 5 bases at V and 5 bases at J, leaving 7 bases unmatched.

CDR3 amino acids: CASSYDSLNYGYTF. Written as DNA, the CDR3 is TGTGCCAGCAGTTACGACAGCCTTAACTATGGCTACACCTTC. The gene calls are TRBV6-5 and TRBJ1-2, with a weak D call TRBD1 (5 bases). CDR3 length equals 14 residues. Per the germline V gene, CDR1 is MNHEY and CDR2 is SVGAGI. Trimming removed 2 bases at V and 1 base at J, with 8 bases between.

The chain is built from TRBV10-2 and TRBJ2-2; D is perhaps TRBD2 (5 bases). Trimming removed 0 bases from V and 1 base from J, with 15 bases in between. Germline-derived CDR1 and CDR2 are WSHSY and SAAADI. CDR3 length: 18 amino acids. This CDR3 reads CASSESKVGVRNTGELFF. In nucleotides, the CDR3 is TGCGCCAGCAGTGAGTCGAAGGTGGGAGTGCGGAACACCGGGGAGCTGTTTTTT.

V is TRBV7-8 and J is TRBJ2-7, with a possible D match to TRBD2 (5 bases). Trimming took off 3 bases at V and 4 bases at J, with 13 bases between the two ends. This CDR3 is 14 amino acids long. Germline CDR1 and CDR2: SGHVS and FQNEAQ. The CDR3 DNA reads TGTGCCAGCAGCTTGGGAGCGGAGATATACGAGCAGTACTTC. Its translation is CASSLGAEIYEQYF. Looking up the rest from reference TRBV7-8 and TRBJ2-7 gives the full variable domain: GAGVSQSPRYKVAKRGQDVALRCDPISGHVSLFWYQQALGQGPEFLTYFQNEAQLDKSGLPSDRFFAERPEGSVSTLKIQRTQQEDSAVYLCASSLGAEIYEQYFGPGTRLTVT.

The V and J genes are TRBV5-1 and TRBJ2-1, with TRBD1 matching 7 bases. The V gene end was trimmed by 2 bases and the J gene end by 9 bases; junction bases not matched to a gene: 11. CDR3 size: 15 residues. The germline CDR1 and CDR2 sequences are SGHRS and YFSETQ. The DNA for the CDR3 is TGCGCCAGCAGCTTTAGACAGGGAAGGTTGTCTGAGCAGTTCTTC. Translated: CASSFRQGRLSEQFF.

This sequence joins TRBV2 and TRBJ2-7; 9 positions agree with TRBD2. The germline gives CDR1 SNHLY, CDR2 FYNNEI. J lost 4 bases, V lost 7 bases, and 11 bases had no gene match. The CDR3 sequence is 15 residues long. CDR3 nucleotide sequence: TGTGCCAGCACCCGAGAGGCTAGCGGGACTTACGAGCAGTACTTC. Protein product: CASTREASGTYEQYF.

This clone was observed many times. The chain recombines TRBV2 with TRBJ1-2, with 7 bases matching TRBD1. The V segment lost 7 bases and the J segment 2 bases; nucleotides outside the gene matches: 4. Germline lookup yields CDR1 SNHLY and CDR2 FYNNEI. CDR3 size: 13 residues. CDR3 nucleotide sequence: TGTGCCAGCAACCCCAGGGGGAACTATGGCTACACCTTC. Translating gives CASNPRGNYGYTF.

This chain joins TRBV5-1 and TRBJ1-3; D perhaps matches TRBD1 (5 bases). CDR1 is SGHRS, CDR2 YFSETQ, per germline. The CDR3 totals 15 residues. Trimming took 0 bases from V and 2 from J, leaving 9 bases between them. Written as DNA, the CDR3 is TGCGCCAGCAGCTTGGTTCAGGGCGCTGGAAACACCATATATTTT. This translates into CASSLVQGAGNTIYF.

V gene TRBV4-1 combines with J gene TRBJ2-1; D is undetermined. The germline V and J ends were trimmed by 3 bases and 3 bases, with 9 bases remaining between them. This CDR3 has 14 residues. The V gene's germline CDR1 is MGHRA and CDR2 YSYEKL. Here the CDR3 DNA reads TGCGCCAGCAGCCACGACTGGGTCTACAATGAGCAGTTCTTC. This encodes CASSHDWVYNEQFF.

This clone came up once. The chain recombines TRBV28 with TRBJ2-2, with 13 bases aligning to TRBD2. The CDR3 contains 16 residues. J gave up 7 bases and V 7 bases, and 9 bases lay outside the gene matches. Germline V gene sequence: CDR1 MDHEN, CDR2 SYDVKM. The CDR3 here is CASTSGLAGVFGELFF. As DNA, the CDR3 is TGTGCCAGCACCAGTGGACTAGCGGGAGTGTTCGGGGAGCTGTTTTTT. Full variable domain (rest looked up from reference TRBV28 and TRBJ2-2): DVKVTQSSRYLVKRTGEKVFLECVQDMDHENMFWYRQDPGLGLRLIYFSYDVKMKEKGDIPEGYSVSREKKERFSLILESASTNQTSMYLCASTSGLAGVFGELFFGEGSRLTVL.

The V and J genes are TRBV6-5 and TRBJ2-7; the match to TRBD1 covers 10 bases. Germline lookup yields CDR1 MNHEY and CDR2 SVGAGI. Trimming cost V 8 bases and J 5 bases; bases outside gene matches: 9. There are 14 residues in the CDR3. CDR3 amino acids: CASEARDRGHEQYF. CDR3 nucleotides: TGTGCCAGCGAAGCCCGGGACAGGGGCCACGAGCAGTACTTC.

The CDR3 spells CATLAGVGYEQYF. The DNA for the CDR3 is TGTGCCACCTTAGCGGGAGTAGGCTACGAGCAGTACTTC. V usage is TRBV28 and J usage is TRBJ2-7, with TRBD2 matching 9 bases. V lost 10 bases to trimming and J lost 3 bases; unmatched junction nucleotides: 7. This CDR3 has 13 amino acids. CDR1 and CDR2 (germline): MDHEN, SYDVKM.

The sample holds one count of this clone. V gene TRBV6-6 combines with J gene TRBJ1-4; 7 bases fit TRBD1. Looked up from germline, CDR1 is MNHNY and CDR2 is SVGAGI (reference sequence). This CDR3 has 15 amino acids. Trimming at V came to 3 bases and at J to 8 bases, leaving 9 bases not matched to a gene. DNA for the CDR3: TGTGCCAGCAGTTATGGAGGGACAGACCGGGAAAAACTGTTTTTT. Its protein product is CASSYGGTDREKLFF.

The rearrangement uses TRBV5-1 and TRBJ2-1; D not certain. Between the trimmed V and J ends, which lost 4 bases and 4 bases, there was a span of 6 bases. The length of the CDR3 is 12 residues. Germline values: CDR1 SGHRS, CDR2 YFSETQ. As DNA, the CDR3 is TGCGCCAGCAGCCGACTTTACAATGAGCAGTTCTTC. This codes for CASSRLYNEQFF. The full variable domain, rest sourced from reference TRBV5-1 and TRBJ2-1, is KAGVTQTPRYLIKTRGQQVTLSCSPISGHRSVSWYQQTPGQGLQFLFEYFSETQRNKGNFPGRFSGRQFSNSRSEMNVSTLELGDSALYLCASSRLYNEQFFGPGTRLTVL.

V and J are TRBV6-1 and TRBJ2-7; perhaps TRBD1 as D (6 bases). Germline V gene data show CDR1 as MNHNS and CDR2 as SASEGT. Trimming took off 3 bases at V and 3 bases at J, with 12 bases between the two ends. CDR3 size: 14 residues. The CDR3 sequence is CASSDGGRNYEQYF. The CDR3 DNA sequence: TGTGCCAGCAGTGATGGGGGCAGAAACTACGAGCAGTACTTC.

The rearrangement links TRBV2 to TRBJ2-7; D remains unclear. The CDR3 covers 11 residues. Trimming took 8 bases from V and 1 from J, leaving 6 bases between them. The germline CDR1 and CDR2 sequences are SNHLY and FYNNEI. The CDR3 region is CASEISYEQYF. The CDR3 coding sequence is TGTGCCAGCGAGATTTCCTACGAGCAGTACTTC.

This chain joins TRBV5-6 and TRBJ2-7; weak D call: TRBD1 (7 bases). Germline CDR1 SGHDT, CDR2 YYEEEE. Trimming took off 1 base at V and 3 bases at J, with 17 bases between the two ends. This CDR3 region has 16 residues. CDR3 DNA sequence: TGTGCCAGCAGCTTGACGGCAGCAGGGGGGAGCTACGAGCAGTACTTC. Amino acids: CASSLTAAGGSYEQYF.

J is TRBJ2-7 and V is TRBV2; D possibly corresponds to TRBD2 (5 bases). The CDR3 sequence is 14 residues long. The germline V gene encodes CDR1 SNHLY and CDR2 FYNNEI. The V end was cut by 7 bases, the J end by 2 bases, with 15 bases between. The CDR3 DNA sequence: TGTGCCAGCACAGAGGGCGGTACCCCCTACGAGCAGTACTTC. Protein: CASTEGGTPYEQYF.

A few counts support this clone. V usage is TRBV15 and J usage is TRBJ2-7; 11 bases are a match to TRBD2. CDR3 length equals 15 residues. The germline CDR1 and CDR2 sequences are LNHNV and YYDKDF (reference sequence). Losses at the gene ends were 2 bases for V and 6 bases for J; bases not matched to a gene: 6. The CDR3 spells CATSRSGTSGSEQYF. The CDR3 nucleotides are TGTGCCACCAGCAGATCCGGGACTAGCGGCTCCGAGCAGTACTTC.

The chain links TRBV5-1 to TRBJ1-1; perhaps TRBD1 as D (6 bases). The V and J ends lost 3 bases and 4 bases respectively, with 10 bases between them. Per the germline V gene, CDR1 is SGHRS and CDR2 is YFSETQ. The CDR3 spans 13 residues. DNA for the CDR3: TGCGCCAGCAGCTCACAGGGTCCCACTGAAGCTTTCTTT. Its protein product is CASSSQGPTEAFF.

This rearrangement joins TRBV2 to TRBJ1-4; TRBD1 matches 8 bases. The CDR3 runs 16 residues. From germline, CDR1 is SNHLY and CDR2 FYNNEI. J was trimmed by 3 bases and V by 0 bases; bases with no gene match: 3. This CDR3 reads CASSEAQGAPNEKLFF. The CDR3 bases are TGTGCCAGCAGTGAAGCCCAGGGGGCCCCTAATGAAAAACTGTTTTTT.

The chain links TRBV28 to TRBJ2-5; 13 nucleotides agree with TRBD2. CDR1 and CDR2 from the germline V gene are MDHEN and SYDVKM. The CDR3 loop spans 16 amino acids. The ends lost 6 bases at V and 2 bases at J; junction bases unmatched: 6. CDR3 loop: CASRTGTSGIQETQYF. The CDR3 DNA follows: TGTGCCAGCAGGACCGGGACTAGCGGGATTCAAGAGACCCAGTACTTC.

The CDR3 spells CSVEDRTNYGYTF. In nucleotides, the CDR3 is TGCAGCGTCGAGGACAGGACTAACTATGGCTACACCTTC. This chain uses TRBV29-1 with TRBJ1-2; 7 positions agree with TRBD1. J lost 0 bases, V lost 6 bases, and 4 bases had no gene match. The CDR3 spans 13 residues. Germline V gene lookup returns CDR1 SQVTM and CDR2 ANQGSEA.

The J gene is TRBJ1-1, the V gene TRBV11-3; a possible D gene is TRBD1 (6 bases). The CDR3 is 12 residues long. V lost 1 base to trimming and J lost 11 bases, with 11 bases between them. Germline loops: CDR1 SGHNT, CDR2 YENEEA. The CDR3 region has the DNA TGTGCCAGCAGCTTAGTTGACAGGAGGGCTTTCTTT. Protein product: CASSLVDRRAFF.

The rearrangement uses TRBV5-4 and TRBJ2-1; tentative D call: TRBD2 (6 bases). The ends were cut back, 0 bases at V and 2 bases at J, with 9 bases in the middle. The CDR3 is 15 amino acids. The germline gives CDR1 SGHNT, CDR2 YYREEE (reference sequence). CDR3 protein: CASSLVGGPYNEQFF. The CDR3 coding sequence is TGTGCCAGCAGCTTGGTCGGGGGACCCTACAATGAGCAGTTCTTC.

This clone was detected a few times. The chain has TRBV28 and TRBJ1-2; 11 positions agree with TRBD1. This CDR3 comprises 16 residues. V gave up 3 bases and J gave up 3 bases; unmatched junction bases: 6. Germline CDR1 MDHEN, CDR2 SYDVKM. CDR3 in DNA: TGTGCCAGCAGTTTTGTGTGGACAGGGGGCGACTATGGCTACACCTTC. It specifies CASSFVWTGGDYGYTF.

The chain uses TRBV15 and TRBJ1-5, with no clear D. Between the trimmed V and J ends, which lost 2 bases and 0 bases, there was a span of 8 bases. Germline V gene lookup returns CDR1 LNHNV and CDR2 YYDKDF (reference sequence). CDR3 length equals 15 residues. In DNA form, the CDR3 reads TGTGCCACCAGCAGATCACCAGGTAGCAATCAGCCCCAGCATTTT. Its translation is CATSRSPGSNQPQHF. Full variable domain (outside the CDR3, taken from reference TRBV15 and TRBJ1-5): DAMVIQNPRYQVTQFGKPVTLSCSQTLNHNVMYWYQQKSSQAPKLLFHYYDKDFNNEADTPDNFQSRRPNTSFCFLDIRSPGLGDTAMYLCATSRSPGSNQPQHFGDGTRLSIL.

This rearrangement joins TRBV7-9 to TRBJ2-1; 14 positions match TRBD2. Per the germline V gene, CDR1 is SEHNR and CDR2 is FQNEAQ (reference sequence). Unmatched junction bases numbered 4, after V lost 2 bases and J lost 10 bases. The CDR3 sequence is 15 residues long. DNA for the CDR3: TGTGCCAGCAGCTTATTGGGACTAGCGGGAGAAGAGCAGTTCTTC. Its protein is CASSLLGLAGEEQFF.